The clone carrying this T cell receptor beta chain was picked up one time. Its antigen is currently unknown. The sample has other DNA sequences that encode this CDR3 too. This CDR3 has 13 residues. J was trimmed by 6 bases and V by 1 base; bases with no gene match: 2. Germline values: CDR1 SGHRS, CDR2 YFSETQ. This sample was taken from a study of shared clonotypes between healthy human individuals. Overall study findings and caveats: On the whole, naive subsets had larger estimated richness than memory subsets had. A limitation of the genetic and exposure-history diversity represented arose from few donors.

Splitting of each subset's genomic DNA was done evenly across several immunoSEQ plates. Sorted-subset replicate PCRs used 200 ng DNA, about 30,000 T cell genomes. Sequenced by immunoSEQ multiplex PCR; TCRdb stores in-frame clones only, minus some. The sample contains 1.6 million or so clones, over 95% of which appear only once. The V and J genes are TRBV5-1 and TRBJ1-1, with 8 bases lining up with TRBD1. Sequences were obtained from naive CD4+ T cells sorted from blood. Subset here: CD45RA+ positively selected. This receptor was taken from a man under 40 in good health. This chain's CDR3 is CASSLQGAAEAFF. The CDR3 DNA is TGCGCCAGCAGCTTGCAGGGGGCAGCTGAAGCTTTCTTT.